Sequencing of this TCR beta chain was carried out in a study of response to subunit inactivated influenza vaccine. Study-level findings and limits: Authors suggested few new T cells are recruited by each seasonal influenza vaccination.

The junction had 7 bases not matched to a gene; V was cut back by 5 bases and J by 5 bases. This CDR3 region has 15 residues. Germline V gene data show CDR1 as SGHTA and CDR2 as FQGNSA. TCRdb re-analysed the RT-PCR reads in MiXCR, keeping a single row per CDR3 protein. The sample records some 600,000 distinct CDR3 sequences, around 13% being singletons. As regards this clonotype: As yet, its antigen is unknown.

The sequence was obtained from a man aged 50-59 years who received an inactivated influenza vaccine. V and J are TRBV7-2 and TRBJ1-5; 9 nucleotides match TRBD1. The sequencing here drew on PBMCs from blood, taken approximately 15 days before vaccination. CDR3 DNA: TGTGCCAGCAGCCTGGACAGGGGCCGGCATCAGCCCCAGCATTTT. Translated: CASSLDRGRHQPQHF.